In this sample, the clone carrying this T cell receptor beta chain is medium-sized. Its antigen remains unidentified. CDR3 of TCR beta was amplified from genomic DNA via a two-round multiplex PCR. The first round of PCR was done with primers that matched each TRBV and TRBJ gene. TCRdb redid the calling of the multiplex PCR reads with MiXCR, one entry per CDR3 protein. This table holds just over 30,000 distinct CDR3 sequences, 32% found once. The data were obtained in a study of prognosis after radiotherapy for stage I lung cancer. Study-level information: Patients were enrolled between early 2018 and early 2019 (all with stage I non-small cell lung cancer). Patients were approximately 13 men and five to seven women aged 53 to 84, median around 71 years. Whole-study results and caveats: Median unique TCR clone counts of approximately 10,000 versus 7,000 showed a fall after stereotactic body radiation therapy.

Unmatched junction bases numbered 11, after V lost 4 bases and J lost 2 bases. The germline CDR1 and CDR2 sequences are MNHNS and SASEGT. The CDR3 length is 16 residues. The receptor comes from a donor aged 50 or older with non-small cell lung cancer. The gene calls are TRBV6-1 and TRBJ2-7, with 7 bases that match TRBD1. The input for sequencing was PBMCs, taken before or after stereotactic body radiation therapy (not recorded which). CDR3 in DNA: TGTGCCAGCAGTGGATACTTCAGACAGGGCACCTACGAGCAGTACTTC. It encodes CASSGYFRQGTYEQYF.